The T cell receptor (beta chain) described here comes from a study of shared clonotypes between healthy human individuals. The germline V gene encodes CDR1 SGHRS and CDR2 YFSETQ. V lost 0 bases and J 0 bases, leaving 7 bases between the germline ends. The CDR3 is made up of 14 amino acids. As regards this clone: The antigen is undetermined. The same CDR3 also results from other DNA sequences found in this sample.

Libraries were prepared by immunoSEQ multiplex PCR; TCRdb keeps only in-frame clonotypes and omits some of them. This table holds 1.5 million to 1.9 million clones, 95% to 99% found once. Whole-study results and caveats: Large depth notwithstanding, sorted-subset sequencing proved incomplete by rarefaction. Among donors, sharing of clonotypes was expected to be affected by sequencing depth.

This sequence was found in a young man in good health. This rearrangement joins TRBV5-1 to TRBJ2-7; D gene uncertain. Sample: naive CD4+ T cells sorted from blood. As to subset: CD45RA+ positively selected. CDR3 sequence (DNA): TGCGCCAGCAGCTTGGCCGGAGACTCCTACGAGCAGTACTTC. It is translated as CASSLAGDSYEQYF.